One sample yielded the 24 T cell receptor beta chains listed below, sequenced in a study of OX40 agonist ivuxolimab in advanced cancers. The protocol was immunoSEQ multiplex PCR, while the TCRdb copy is restricted to in-frame clones and leaves out a portion. Of fewer than 12,000 clones in the sample, about three quarters were seen once. The specimen was CD4+ or CD8+ T cells sorted from blood, collected in a trial of the OX40 agonist ivuxolimab. The receptors shown here come from an adult with an advanced solid tumor such as melanoma, head and neck, liver or kidney cancer.

The J gene is TRBJ1-2, the V gene TRBV25-1; 7 bases map to TRBD1. The CDR3 has 14 amino acids. CDR1 is MGHDK, CDR2 SYGVNS, per germline. Losses at the gene ends were 8 bases for V and 7 bases for J; bases not matched to a gene: 13. The CDR3 spells CASGGQTLAGGYTF. DNA of the CDR3: TGTGCCAGCGGGGGACAGACGCTTGCAGGTGGCTACACCTTC.

The chain combines TRBV19 with TRBJ2-7; D remains unclear. This CDR3 is built from 13 residues. Per the germline V gene, CDR1 is LNHDA and CDR2 is SQIVND (reference sequence). V lost 3 bases and J lost 0, with 6 bases in between. The CDR3 nucleotides read TGTGCCAGTAGTATGGTCGCCTCCTACGAGCAGTACTTC. Protein product: CASSMVASYEQYF.

The chain recombines TRBV7-9 with TRBJ2-5, with 7 positions matching TRBD2. The CDR3 covers 16 residues. Germline V gives CDR1 SEHNR, CDR2 FQNEAQ (reference sequence). V lost 1 base, J lost 5 bases, and 10 bases stayed unmatched. Here the CDR3 DNA reads TGTGCCAGCAGCTTAGGGGGACGACTAGCCCCCGAGACCCAGTACTTC. This sequence encodes CASSLGGRLAPETQYF.

This clone was seen only once. The chain employs TRBV25-1 and TRBJ2-6, with D perhaps matching TRBD1 (7 bases). Trimming took off 7 bases at V and 0 bases at J, with 13 bases between the two ends. CDR3 length: 16 amino acids. Germline V gives CDR1 MGHDK, CDR2 SYGVNS. The CDR3 DNA is TGTGCCAGCACGGCAGGGGGGATCTCTGGGGCCAACGTCCTGACTTTC. This translates into CASTAGGISGANVLTF.

This sequence joins TRBV19 and TRBJ1-5; 10 bases map to TRBD1. This CDR3 is 15 amino acids long. Germline-derived CDR1 and CDR2 are LNHDA and SQIVND (reference sequence). V dropped 5 bases and J dropped 4; count of bases not matched to a gene: 5. The CDR3 sequence is CASSPGGQGNQPQHF. The CDR3 DNA sequence: TGTGCCAGTAGTCCGGGGGGACAGGGGAATCAGCCCCAGCATTTT.

The genes are TRBV28 and TRBJ1-2; the match to TRBD1 covers 7 bases. The J segment lost 0 bases and the V segment lost 4 bases, leaving 2 bases of the junction unmatched. The CDR3 is 14 amino acids. The germline gives CDR1 MDHEN, CDR2 SYDVKM. The CDR3 sequence is CASSWDSANYGYTF. CDR3 DNA: TGTGCCAGCAGTTGGGACAGTGCTAACTATGGCTACACCTTC.

The gene calls are TRBV7-9 and TRBJ2-1; 11 nucleotides match TRBD2. In germline, CDR1 is SEHNR, CDR2 FQNEAQ (reference sequence). J was trimmed by 4 bases and V by 5 bases; bases with no gene match: 4. The CDR3 has 15 residues. CDR3 loop: CASSGLAGSYNEQFF. CDR3 DNA sequence: TGTGCCAGCAGCGGACTAGCGGGTAGTTACAATGAGCAGTTCTTC.

The V gene is TRBV28, the J gene TRBJ2-4; the match to TRBD1 covers 9 bases. Per the germline V gene, CDR1 is MDHEN and CDR2 is SYDVKM. The CDR3 spans 16 residues. With V trimmed by 3 bases and J by 5 bases, 8 bases remained unmatched. In nucleotides, the CDR3 is TGTGCCAGCAGTTTTTCCGTCAGGACAGGGGAAAACATTCAGTACTTC. Translation: CASSFSVRTGENIQYF. Complete variable domain (other parts from reference TRBV28 and TRBJ2-4): DVKVTQSSRYLVKRTGEKVFLECVQDMDHENMFWYRQDPGLGLRLIYFSYDVKMKEKGDIPEGYSVSREKKERFSLILESASTNQTSMYLCASSFSVRTGENIQYFGAGTRLSVL.

The chain is built from TRBV5-6 and TRBJ2-1; D not resolved. Germline CDR1 and CDR2: SGHDT and YYEEEE. V gave up 0 bases and J gave up 0 bases, with 4 bases separating them. The CDR3 loop spans 14 amino acids. The CDR3 spells CASSLDISYNEQFF. DNA of the CDR3: TGTGCCAGCAGCTTGGACATCTCCTACAATGAGCAGTTCTTC.

The CDR3 spells CASSENFEGGINEQFF. The CDR3 bases are TGTGCCAGCAGCGAGAACTTCGAGGGAGGTATCAATGAGCAGTTCTTC. The chain combines TRBV5-8 with TRBJ2-1, with D possibly TRBD2 on 6 matching bases. The CDR3 runs 16 residues. Germline V gene data show CDR1 as SGHTS and CDR2 as YDEGEE. Trimming stripped 4 bases from V and 6 bases from J, with 20 bases between.

The chain recombines TRBV6-5 with TRBJ1-4; the D is unclear. From germline, CDR1 is MNHEY and CDR2 SVGAGI. The CDR3 runs 15 residues. V was pared by 2 bases and J by 5 bases, with 12 bases between. In nucleotides, the CDR3 is TGTGCCAGCAGTTACGTAAGCGGGATCAATGAAAAACTGTTTTTT. It yields the protein CASSYVSGINEKLFF.

This clone was recorded a few times. The chain couples TRBV9 to TRBJ2-7; D ambiguous. This CDR3 comprises 15 residues. CDR1 SGDLS and CDR2 YYNGEE come from the germline V gene. The V end lost 6 bases, the J end lost 2 bases, and 18 bases lay between the germline ends. The CDR3 region is CASNADPGFTYEQYF. The CDR3 bases are TGTGCCAGCAACGCCGATCCGGGCTTCACCTACGAGCAGTACTTC.

About this clone itself: A much larger clone differs from this one at a single base, so this may be a read error. The chain employs TRBV14 and TRBJ2-7; no reliable D call. Trimming shortened V by 4 bases and J by 0 bases, and 1 base separated the two germline ends. This CDR3 is built from 11 residues. Germline assignment: CDR1 SGHDN and CDR2 FVKESK. DNA of the CDR3: TGTGCCAGCAGCCTCTCCTACGAGCAGTACTTC. Residues: CASSLSYEQYF.

This clone was found a few times. The chain recombines TRBV7-9 with TRBJ2-1, with TRBD2 as a possible D gene (6 bases). This CDR3 is 14 amino acids long. V lost 5 bases and J lost 5, with 13 bases in between. Germline CDR1 is SEHNR and CDR2 is FQNEAQ (reference sequence). The chain's CDR3 is CASSAPGLNNEQFF. The DNA for the CDR3 is TGTGCCAGCAGCGCCCCGGGACTGAACAATGAGCAGTTCTTC.

The gene calls are TRBV11-3 and TRBJ1-3; D is perhaps TRBD1 (6 bases). V dropped 3 bases and J dropped 2 bases, with 8 bases sitting between them. Germline CDR1 reads SGHNT; CDR2 reads YENEEA. The CDR3 runs 14 residues. CDR3: CASSFAGAGNTIYF. CDR3 nucleotide sequence: TGTGCCAGCAGCTTTGCAGGGGCTGGAAACACCATATATTTT.

This chain connects TRBV11-2 to TRBJ2-7, with 10 bases lining up with TRBD2. V shed 0 bases and J 4 bases; nucleotides not matched to a gene: 12. There are 18 residues in the CDR3. The germline gives CDR1 SGHAT, CDR2 FQNNGV. CDR3 DNA: TGTGCCAGCAGCTTAGAGGAAGTTAGCGGGAGGCATTTATACGAGCAGTACTTC. Translating gives CASSLEEVSGRHLYEQYF.

This rearrangement joins TRBV9 to TRBJ2-1, with D hard to call. The CDR3 sequence is 13 residues long. V lost 0 bases to trimming and J lost 10 bases, with 11 bases between them. Germline lookup yields CDR1 SGDLS and CDR2 YYNGEE. For the CDR3, the DNA is TGTGCCAGCAGCGTAGATGGACCCACCGAGCAGTTCTTC. Translated: CASSVDGPTEQFF.

V and J are TRBV28 and TRBJ1-5, with a weak D call TRBD1 (6 bases). Germline CDR1 is MDHEN and CDR2 is SYDVKM. Trimming left V 3 bases short and J 0 bases short, with 18 bases between. This CDR3 comprises 18 residues. The CDR3 loop is CASSLAGVADYSNQPQHF. The CDR3 coding sequence is TGTGCCAGCAGTTTGGCAGGGGTGGCAGACTATAGCAATCAGCCCCAGCATTTT.

The chain joins TRBV27 to TRBJ2-7; TRBD1 or TRBD2 may be the D gene (5 bases each). The CDR3 has 13 amino acids. Trimming shortened V by 5 bases and J by 1 base, and 9 bases separated the two germline ends. Germline CDR1 is MNHEY and CDR2 is SMNVEV (reference sequence). CDR3 region: CASSRGRSYEQYF. The CDR3 DNA reads TGTGCCAGCAGTCGGGGACGGTCCTACGAGCAGTACTTC.

CDR3 nucleotide sequence: TGTGCCAGCAGCGTAGAGGGAGCGAACACAGATACGCAGTATTTT. The encoded protein is CASSVEGANTDTQYF. The J gene is TRBJ2-3, the V gene TRBV9; TRBD2 is a possible D gene (5 bases). This CDR3 contains 15 residues. V shed 0 bases and J shed 2 bases, with 10 bases lying between them. CDR1 SGDLS and CDR2 YYNGEE come from the germline V gene.

The rearrangement uses TRBV27 and TRBJ1-1, with D unresolved. The CDR3 totals 11 residues. Trimming removed 8 bases at V and 6 bases at J, with 10 bases between. The germline CDR1 and CDR2 sequences are MNHEY and SMNVEV (reference sequence). CDR3 in DNA: TGTGCCAGCCTGGGCAGTGCTGAAGCTTTCTTT. Amino acid sequence: CASLGSAEAFF.

The chain uses TRBV5-1 and TRBJ2-1, with 11 bases fitting TRBD2. The CDR3 spans 15 residues. CDR1 and CDR2 from the germline V gene are SGHRS and YFSETQ. Trimming cost V 3 bases and J 5 bases; bases outside gene matches: 4. CDR3 amino acids: CASSSVAGGDNEQFF. The CDR3 DNA is TGCGCCAGCAGCTCGGTAGCGGGAGGGGACAATGAGCAGTTCTTC.

J is TRBJ2-5 and V is TRBV27; D unresolved. The J call may be faulty, since TRBJ2-7 better matches the DNA end. The CDR3 is 13 residues long. Germline V gives CDR1 MNHEY, CDR2 SMNVEV (reference sequence). This CDR3 is CASSSSPSYEQYF. The CDR3 nucleotides are TGTGCCAGCAGTTCCTCCCCCTCCTACGAGCAGTACTTC.

Regarding this clone: A junction boundary mismatches the germline segment, possibly from a read error. This rearrangement joins TRBV9 to TRBJ2-5; D might be TRBD2 (7 bases). The CDR3 covers 14 residues. Germline V CDR1 and CDR2: SGDLS, YYNGEE. For the CDR3, the DNA is TGTGCCAGCAACGTAGGGGGAGGGCAAGAGACCCAGTACTTC. Translating gives CASNVGGGQETQYF.